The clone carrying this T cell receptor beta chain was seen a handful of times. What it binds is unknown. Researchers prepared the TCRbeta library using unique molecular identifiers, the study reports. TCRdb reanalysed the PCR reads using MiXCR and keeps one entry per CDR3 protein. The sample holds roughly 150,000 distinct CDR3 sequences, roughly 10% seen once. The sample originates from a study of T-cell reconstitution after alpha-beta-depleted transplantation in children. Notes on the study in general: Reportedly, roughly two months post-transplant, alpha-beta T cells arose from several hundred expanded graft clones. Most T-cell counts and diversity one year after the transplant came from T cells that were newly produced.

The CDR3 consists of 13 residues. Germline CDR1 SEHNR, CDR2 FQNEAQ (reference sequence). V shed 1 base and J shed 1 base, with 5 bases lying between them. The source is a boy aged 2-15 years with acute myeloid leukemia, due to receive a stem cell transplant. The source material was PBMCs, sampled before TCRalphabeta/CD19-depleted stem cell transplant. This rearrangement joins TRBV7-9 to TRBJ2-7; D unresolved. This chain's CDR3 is CASSLDWSYEQYF. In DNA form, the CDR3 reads TGTGCCAGCAGCTTAGATTGGTCCTACGAGCAGTACTTC. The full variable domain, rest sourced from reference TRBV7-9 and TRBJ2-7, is DTGVSQNPRHKITKRGQNVTFRCDPISEHNRLYWYRQTLGQGPEFLTYFQNEAQLEKSRLLSDRFSAERPKGSFSTLEIQRTEQGDSAMYLCASSLDWSYEQYFGPGTRLTVT.